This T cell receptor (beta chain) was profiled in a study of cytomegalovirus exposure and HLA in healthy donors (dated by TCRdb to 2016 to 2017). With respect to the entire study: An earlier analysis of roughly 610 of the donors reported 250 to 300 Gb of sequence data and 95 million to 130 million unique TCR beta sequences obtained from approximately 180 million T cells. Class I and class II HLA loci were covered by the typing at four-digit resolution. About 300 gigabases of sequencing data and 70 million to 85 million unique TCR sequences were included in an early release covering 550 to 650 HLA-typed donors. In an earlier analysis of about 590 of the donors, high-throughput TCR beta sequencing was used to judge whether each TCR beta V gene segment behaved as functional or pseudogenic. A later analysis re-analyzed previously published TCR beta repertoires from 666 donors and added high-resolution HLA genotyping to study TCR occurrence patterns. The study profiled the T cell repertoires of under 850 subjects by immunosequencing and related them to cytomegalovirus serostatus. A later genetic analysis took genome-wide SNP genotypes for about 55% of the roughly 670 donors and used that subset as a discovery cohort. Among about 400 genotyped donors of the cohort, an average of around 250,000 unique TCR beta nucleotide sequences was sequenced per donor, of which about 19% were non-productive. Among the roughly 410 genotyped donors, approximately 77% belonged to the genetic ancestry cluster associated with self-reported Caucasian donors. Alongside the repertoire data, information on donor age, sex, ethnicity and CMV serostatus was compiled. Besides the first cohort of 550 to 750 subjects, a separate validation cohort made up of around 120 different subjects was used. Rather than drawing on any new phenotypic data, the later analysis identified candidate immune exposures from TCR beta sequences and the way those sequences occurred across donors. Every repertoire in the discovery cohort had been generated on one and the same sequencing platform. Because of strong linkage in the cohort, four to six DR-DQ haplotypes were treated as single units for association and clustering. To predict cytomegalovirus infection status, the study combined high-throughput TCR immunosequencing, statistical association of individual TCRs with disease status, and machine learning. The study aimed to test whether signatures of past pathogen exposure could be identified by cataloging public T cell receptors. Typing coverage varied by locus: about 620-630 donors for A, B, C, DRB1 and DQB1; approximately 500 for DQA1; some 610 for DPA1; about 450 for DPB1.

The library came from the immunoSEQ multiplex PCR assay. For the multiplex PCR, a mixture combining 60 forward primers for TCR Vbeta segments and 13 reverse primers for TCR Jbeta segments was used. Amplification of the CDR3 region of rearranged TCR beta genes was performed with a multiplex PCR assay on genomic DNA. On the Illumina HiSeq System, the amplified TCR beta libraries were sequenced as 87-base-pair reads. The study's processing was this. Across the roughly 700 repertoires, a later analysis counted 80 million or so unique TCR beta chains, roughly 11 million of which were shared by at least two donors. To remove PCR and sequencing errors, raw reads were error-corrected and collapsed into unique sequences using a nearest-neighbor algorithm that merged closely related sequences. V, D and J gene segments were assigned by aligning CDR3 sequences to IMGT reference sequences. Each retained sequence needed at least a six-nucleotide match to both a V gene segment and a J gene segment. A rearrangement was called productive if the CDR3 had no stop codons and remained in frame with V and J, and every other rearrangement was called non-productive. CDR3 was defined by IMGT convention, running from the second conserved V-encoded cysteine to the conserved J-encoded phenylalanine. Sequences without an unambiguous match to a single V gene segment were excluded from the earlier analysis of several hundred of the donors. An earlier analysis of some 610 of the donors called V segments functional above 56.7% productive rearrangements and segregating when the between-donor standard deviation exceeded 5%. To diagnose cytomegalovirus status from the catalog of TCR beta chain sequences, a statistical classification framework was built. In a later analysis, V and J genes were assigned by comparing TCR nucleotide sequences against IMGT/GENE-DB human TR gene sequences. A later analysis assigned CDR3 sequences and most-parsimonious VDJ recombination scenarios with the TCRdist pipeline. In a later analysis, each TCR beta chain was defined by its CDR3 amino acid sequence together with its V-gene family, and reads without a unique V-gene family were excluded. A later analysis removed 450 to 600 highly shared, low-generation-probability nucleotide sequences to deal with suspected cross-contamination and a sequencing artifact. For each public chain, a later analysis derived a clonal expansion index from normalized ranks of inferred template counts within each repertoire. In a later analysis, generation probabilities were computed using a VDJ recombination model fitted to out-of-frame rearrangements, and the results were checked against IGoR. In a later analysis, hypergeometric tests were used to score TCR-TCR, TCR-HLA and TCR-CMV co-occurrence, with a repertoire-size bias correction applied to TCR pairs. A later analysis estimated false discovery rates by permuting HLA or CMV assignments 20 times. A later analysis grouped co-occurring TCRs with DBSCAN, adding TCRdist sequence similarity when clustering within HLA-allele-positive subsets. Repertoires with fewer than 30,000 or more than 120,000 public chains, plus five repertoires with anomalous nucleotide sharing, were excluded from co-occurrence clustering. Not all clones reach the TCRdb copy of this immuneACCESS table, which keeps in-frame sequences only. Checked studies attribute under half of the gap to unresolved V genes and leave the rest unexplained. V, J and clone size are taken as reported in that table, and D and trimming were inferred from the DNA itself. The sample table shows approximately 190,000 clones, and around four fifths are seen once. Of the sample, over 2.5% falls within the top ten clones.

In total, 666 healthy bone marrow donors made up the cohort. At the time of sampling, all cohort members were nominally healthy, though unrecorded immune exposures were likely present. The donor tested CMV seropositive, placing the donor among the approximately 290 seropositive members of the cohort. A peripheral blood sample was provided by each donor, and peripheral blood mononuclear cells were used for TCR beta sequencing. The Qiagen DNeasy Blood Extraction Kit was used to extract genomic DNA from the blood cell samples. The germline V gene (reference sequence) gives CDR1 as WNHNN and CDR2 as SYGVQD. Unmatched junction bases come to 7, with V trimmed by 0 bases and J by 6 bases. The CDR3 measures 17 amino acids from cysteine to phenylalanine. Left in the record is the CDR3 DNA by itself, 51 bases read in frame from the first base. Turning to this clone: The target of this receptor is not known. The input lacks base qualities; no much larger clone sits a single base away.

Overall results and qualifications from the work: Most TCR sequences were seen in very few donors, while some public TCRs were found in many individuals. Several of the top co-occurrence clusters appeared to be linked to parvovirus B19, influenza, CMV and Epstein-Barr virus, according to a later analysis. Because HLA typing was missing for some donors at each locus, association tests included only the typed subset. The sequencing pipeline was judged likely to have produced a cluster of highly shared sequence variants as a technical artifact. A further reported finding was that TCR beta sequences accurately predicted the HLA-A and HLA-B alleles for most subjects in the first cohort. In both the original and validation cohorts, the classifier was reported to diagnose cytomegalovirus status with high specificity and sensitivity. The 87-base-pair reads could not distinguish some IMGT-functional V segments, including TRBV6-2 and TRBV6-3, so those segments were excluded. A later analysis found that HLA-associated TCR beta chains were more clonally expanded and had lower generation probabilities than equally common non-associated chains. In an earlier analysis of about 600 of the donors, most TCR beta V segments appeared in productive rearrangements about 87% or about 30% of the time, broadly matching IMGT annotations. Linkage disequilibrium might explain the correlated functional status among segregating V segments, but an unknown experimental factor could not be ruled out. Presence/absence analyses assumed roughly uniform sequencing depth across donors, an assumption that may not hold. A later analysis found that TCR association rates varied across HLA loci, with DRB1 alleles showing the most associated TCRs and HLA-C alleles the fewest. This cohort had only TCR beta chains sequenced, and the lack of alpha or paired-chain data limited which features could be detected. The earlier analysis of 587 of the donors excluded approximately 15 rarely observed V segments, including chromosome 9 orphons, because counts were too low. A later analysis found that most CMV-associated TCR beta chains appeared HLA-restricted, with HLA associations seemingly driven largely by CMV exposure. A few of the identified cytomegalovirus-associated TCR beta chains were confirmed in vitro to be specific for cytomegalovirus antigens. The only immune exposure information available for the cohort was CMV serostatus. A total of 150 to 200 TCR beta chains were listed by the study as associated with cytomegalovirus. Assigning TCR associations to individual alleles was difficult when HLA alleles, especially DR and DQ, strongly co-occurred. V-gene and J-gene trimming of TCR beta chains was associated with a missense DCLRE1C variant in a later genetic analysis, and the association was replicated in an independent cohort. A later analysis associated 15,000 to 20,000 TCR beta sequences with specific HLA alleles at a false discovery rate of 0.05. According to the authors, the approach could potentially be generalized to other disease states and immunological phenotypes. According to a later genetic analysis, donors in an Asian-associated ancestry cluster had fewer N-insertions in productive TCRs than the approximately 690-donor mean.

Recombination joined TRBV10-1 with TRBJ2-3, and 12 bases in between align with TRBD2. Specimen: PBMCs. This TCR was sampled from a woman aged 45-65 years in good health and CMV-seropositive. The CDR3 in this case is CASSESPSGGALDTQYF. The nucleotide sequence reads TGCGCCAGCAGTGAGTCGCCTAGCGGGGGGGCCTTGGATACGCAGTATTTT.